These 13 T cell receptor beta chains share one sample of origin, sequenced in a study of T cell responses to AZD1222 COVID-19 vaccine (dated by TCRdb to about 2021). To prepare the library, the immunoSEQ multiplex PCR assay was applied. TCRdb stores this immuneACCESS table with in-frame sequences only. Part of the clones is absent; in the studies checked, under half of the shortfall reflects unresolved V genes, and no reason is known for the rest. The sample table shows about 130,000 clones, and roughly 90% are seen once. The ten largest clones take up approximately 6% of the sample. Sample time point, as interpreted from the label and publication: about 28 days (+/-7) after the second vaccine dose. Sequences were derived from peripheral blood, sampled 28 days after the second AZD1222 dose. The receptors were sampled from an adult who received the AZD1222 COVID-19 vaccine.

This chain links TRBV3-1 (or the pseudogene TRBV3-2) with TRBJ1-5; D might be TRBD1 (6 bases). CDR3 size: 18 residues. Per germline, CDR1 LGHDT and CDR2 YNNKEL (reference sequence). V was cut by 4 bases and J by 0 bases, with 19 bases left in between. CDR3 in amino acids: CASSRQGGQGYSNQPQHF. The CDR3 nucleotides read TGTGCCAGCAGCCGGCAAGGGGGACAAGGATATAGCAATCAGCCCCAGCATTTT.

The chain has TRBV6-5 and TRBJ1-1; D call uncertain. Germline-derived CDR1 and CDR2 are MNHEY and SVGAGI. The germline V and J ends were trimmed by 6 bases and 1 base, with 12 bases remaining between them. The CDR3 runs 14 residues. Written as DNA, the CDR3 is TGTGCCAGCAGAGTGGTGCCCTCGAACACTGAAGCTTTCTTT. As protein: CASRVVPSNTEAFF.

This chain links TRBV28 with TRBJ2-7; either TRBD1 or TRBD2 may fit D (5 bases each). CDR1 and CDR2 from the germline V gene are MDHEN and SYDVKM. Trimming removed 6 bases from V and 6 bases from J, with 12 bases in between. The CDR3 loop spans 12 amino acids. CDR3 DNA: TGTGCCAGCAGCAGGACGGGGCCCGAGCAGTACTTC. This codes for CASSRTGPEQYF.

The chain joins TRBV9 to TRBJ1-6, with a possible D match to TRBD1 (6 bases). This CDR3 region has 14 residues. Trimming took off 3 bases at V and 8 bases at J, with 12 bases between the two ends. Germline V gene data show CDR1 as SGDLS and CDR2 as YYNGEE. CDR3 nucleotide sequence: TGTGCCAGCAGCGCGTACAGGGATGATTCACCCCTCCACTTT. This sequence encodes CASSAYRDDSPLHF.

There are many counts of this clone. V is TRBV6-5 and J is TRBJ2-1; D assignment may be TRBD1 or TRBD2 (6 bases each). This CDR3 is built from 14 residues. V was cut by 8 bases and J by 9 bases, with 20 bases left in between. The germline CDR1 and CDR2 sequences are MNHEY and SVGAGI. The CDR3 DNA reads as TGTGCCAGCGGGGGCGGCGGGGAGGTAGGTGAGCAGTTCTTC. This gives the protein CASGGGGEVGEQFF.

This chain joins TRBV5-6 and TRBJ1-5, with D perhaps TRBD1 (5 bases). V lost 6 bases, J lost 7 bases, and 14 bases lay in between. The CDR3 is 13 residues long. The germline gives CDR1 SGHDT, CDR2 YYEEEE. The CDR3 region has the DNA TGTGCCAGCACCCACGGGGCTGGGCAGCCCCAGCATTTT. This gives the protein CASTHGAGQPQHF.

V is TRBV5-1 and J is TRBJ1-1, with a weak D call TRBD1 (5 bases). CDR3 length: 14 amino acids. CDR1 SGHRS and CDR2 YFSETQ come from the germline V gene. V gave up 5 bases and J gave up 1 base, with 12 bases separating them. The CDR3 here is CASRTAGWNTEAFF. The CDR3 DNA is TGCGCCAGCAGGACGGCAGGGTGGAACACTGAAGCTTTCTTT.

The rearrangement links TRBV7-9 to TRBJ1-1; D unresolved. V dropped 7 bases and J dropped 0 bases, with 9 bases sitting between them. Germline V gene lookup returns CDR1 SEHNR and CDR2 FQNEAQ (reference sequence). This CDR3 spans 13 amino acids. CDR3 sequence (DNA): TGTGCCAGCAACCAAGGCATGAACACTGAAGCTTTCTTT. This sequence encodes CASNQGMNTEAFF.

This clone appeared once. The rearrangement links TRBV6-5 to TRBJ1-2, with D possibly being TRBD1 (5 bases). The CDR3 covers 14 residues. The ends were cut back, 6 bases at V and 4 bases at J, with 15 bases in the middle. CDR1 MNHEY and CDR2 SVGAGI come from the germline V gene. In nucleotides, the CDR3 is TGTGCCAGCAGACCCGAACGGAGGGGCTATGGCTACACCTTC. Residues: CASRPERRGYGYTF.

The chain carries TRBV7-9 and TRBJ1-1; 7 bases are a match to TRBD1. This CDR3 region has 15 residues. Germline lookup yields CDR1 SEHNR and CDR2 FQNEAQ (reference sequence). V was clipped by 7 bases and J by 3 bases; unmatched bases: 11. The CDR3 sequence: CASIRQGGADTEAFF. The CDR3 DNA follows: TGTGCCAGCATCCGTCAGGGGGGTGCGGACACTGAAGCTTTCTTT. Drawing the rest from reference TRBV7-9 and TRBJ1-1, the complete variable domain is DTGVSQNPRHKITKRGQNVTFRCDPISEHNRLYWYRQTLGQGPEFLTYFQNEAQLEKSRLLSDRFSAERPKGSFSTLEIQRTEQGDSAMYLCASIRQGGADTEAFFGQGTRLTVV.

V usage is TRBV7-2 and J usage is TRBJ2-5; either TRBD1 or TRBD2 may supply D (6 bases each). Germline CDR1 is SGHTA and CDR2 is FQGNSA. V gave up 6 bases and J gave up 5 bases, with 16 bases separating them. CDR3 size: 14 residues. The CDR3 loop is CASRTGGGGETQYF. In nucleotides, the CDR3 is TGTGCCAGCAGAACCGGCGGAGGGGGGGAGACCCAGTACTTC. The whole variable domain, filled in from reference TRBV7-2 and TRBJ2-5, reads GAGVSQSPSNKVTEKGKDVELRCDPISGHTALYWYRQSLGQGLEFLIYFQGNSAPDKSGLPSDRFSAERTGGSVSTLTIQRTQQEDSAVYLCASRTGGGGETQYFGPGTRLLVL.

The chain couples TRBV19 to TRBJ1-2; 9 bases align to TRBD1. The CDR3 sequence is 17 residues long. From germline, CDR1 is LNHDA and CDR2 SQIVND (reference sequence). J lost 6 bases, V lost 5 bases, and 16 bases had no gene match. CDR3 sequence reads: CASSGIRGQGKSDGYTF. The CDR3 coding sequence is TGTGCCAGTAGTGGCATAAGGGGACAGGGCAAGTCAGATGGCTACACCTTC.

The J gene is TRBJ1-3, the V gene TRBV11-1; weak D call: TRBD1 (5 bases). The CDR3 consists of 14 residues. Germline assignment: CDR1 SGHAT and CDR2 FQDESV (reference sequence). Trimming left V 5 bases short and J 4 bases short, with 12 bases between. The CDR3 protein is CASSPWDFGNTIYF. In DNA form, the CDR3 reads TGTGCCAGCAGCCCTTGGGACTTCGGAAACACCATATATTTT.